The 31 T cell receptor beta chains given below trace back to one sample, sequenced in a study of graft-versus-host responses after intestinal transplantation (dated by TCRdb to the early 2020s). Which antigens these TCRs recognize remains unknown. According to the study, the label for this sample's time point signals: cells obtained before transplantation from donor or recipient. Library preparation used the immunoSEQ multiplex PCR assay. What TCRdb holds here is the immuneACCESS table cut down to in-frame rearrangements. Part of the clones is not present; checked against another copy, under half of the missing clones reflect an unresolved V gene, and the others are unexplained. The sample records about 88,000 clones, roughly 93% of which are singletons. The ten biggest clones cover about 0.2% of the sample. The source material was unstimulated CD4+ T cells sorted from spleen or lymph node cells, sampled before transplant. These receptors all stem from a human donor who was the organ donor for an intestinal transplant.

This chain's CDR3 is CASSRGQGGSPLHF. In DNA, the CDR3 is TGTGCCAGCAGCCGCGGACAGGGGGGATCACCCCTCCACTTT. The chain couples TRBV28 to TRBJ1-6, with 10 bases matching TRBD1. Germline V gives CDR1 MDHEN, CDR2 SYDVKM. V trimming: 6 bases; J trimming: 10 bases; junction bases outside the gene matches: 6. There are 14 residues in the CDR3. Together with reference TRBV28 and TRBJ1-6, the CDR3 gives the full variable domain: DVKVTQSSRYLVKRTGEKVFLECVQDMDHENMFWYRQDPGLGLRLIYFSYDVKMKEKGDIPEGYSVSREKKERFSLILESASTNQTSMYLCASSRGQGGSPLHFGNGTRLTVT.

This chain links TRBV7-2 with TRBJ1-5; D is unclear. CDR3 length: 13 amino acids. CDR1 is SGHTA and CDR2 is FQGNSA in the germline V gene. V was trimmed by 3 bases and J by 7 bases, leaving 10 bases between them. DNA for the CDR3: TGTGCCAGCAGCTTGGGCAGTGAGCAGCCCCAGCATTTT. Translating it yields CASSLGSEQPQHF. The full variable domain, completed using reference TRBV7-2 and TRBJ1-5, is GAGVSQSPSNKVTEKGKDVELRCDPISGHTALYWYRQSLGQGLEFLIYFQGNSAPDKSGLPSDRFSAERTGGSVSTLTIQRTQQEDSAVYLCASSLGSEQPQHFGDGTRLSIL.

With respect to this clone: The same CDR3 also results from other DNA sequences found in this sample. V and J are TRBV29-1 and TRBJ2-7, with D tentatively TRBD1 (5 bases). Per the germline V gene, CDR1 is SQVTM and CDR2 is ANQGSEA. Trimming cost V 3 bases and J 7 bases, with 25 bases left between them. The CDR3 sequence is 16 residues long. DNA of the CDR3: TGCAGCGTTGAGGATAATAGGGGCGCAAACGTGAGGGAGCAGTACTTC. Residues: CSVEDNRGANVREQYF.

The count of this clone is one. The chain joins TRBV10-2 to TRBJ2-7, with D perhaps matching TRBD1 (6 bases). V lost 6 bases, J lost 4 bases, and 19 bases lay in between. This CDR3 is 15 amino acids long. Germline CDR1 WSHSY, CDR2 SAAADI. CDR3 amino acids: CASSPDPGQDYEQYF. CDR3 coding DNA: TGCGCCAGCAGCCCTGACCCGGGACAAGATTACGAGCAGTACTTC.

The rearrangement joins TRBV27 to TRBJ2-1, with no clear D. This CDR3 contains 12 residues. Germline CDR1 is MNHEY and CDR2 is SMNVEV (reference sequence). The V gene lost 4 bases and the J gene lost 8 bases, with 9 bases spanning the gap. Written as DNA, the CDR3 is TGTGCCAGCAGTTCCTCGACGCATGAGCAGTTCTTC. Its protein product is CASSSSTHEQFF.

The J gene is TRBJ2-3, the V gene TRBV7-2; the D is unclear. CDR3 length equals 15 residues. Germline V CDR1 and CDR2: SGHTA, FQGNSA. V lost 0 bases to trimming and J lost 4 bases, with 11 bases between them. The CDR3: CASSLAVVGADTQYF. The CDR3 coding sequence is TGTGCCAGCAGCTTAGCGGTCGTCGGTGCAGATACGCAGTATTTT.

This clone showed up just once. The chain is built from TRBV4-1 and TRBJ1-3; the D is unclear. V lost 1 base, J lost 0 bases, and 4 bases lay in between. The CDR3 has 14 amino acids. In germline, CDR1 is MGHRA, CDR2 YSYEKL. Here the CDR3 DNA reads TGCGCCAGCAGCCAAGTCAGCTCTGGAAACACCATATATTTT. This translates into CASSQVSSGNTIYF.

The CDR3: CASSLDSRSQETQYF. DNA of the CDR3: TGTGCCAGCAGCTTAGATAGCAGATCCCAAGAGACCCAGTACTTC. The chain is built from TRBV11-3 and TRBJ2-5, with D hard to call. V dropped 0 bases and J dropped 1 base, with 9 bases sitting between them. CDR1 and CDR2 (germline): SGHNT, YENEEA. There are 15 residues in the CDR3.

The rearrangement joins TRBV6-1 to TRBJ2-7, with 9 bases that match TRBD1. V lost 8 bases, J lost 1 base, and 6 bases stayed unmatched. Germline loops: CDR1 MNHNS, CDR2 SASEGT. The CDR3 length is 14 residues. The CDR3 DNA reads TGTGCCAGCCGAACAGGGGGCGCGTCCTACGAGCAGTACTTC. Encoded protein: CASRTGGASYEQYF.

The chain combines TRBV6-5 with TRBJ1-6, with D hard to call. The CDR3 contains 12 residues. Between the trimmed V and J ends, which lost 7 bases and 5 bases, there was a span of 6 bases. The V gene's germline CDR1 is MNHEY and CDR2 SVGAGI. CDR3 region: CASKRDNSPLHF. Written as DNA, the CDR3 is TGTGCCAGCAAGCGAGATAATTCACCCCTCCACTTT.

The chain combines TRBV2 with TRBJ2-1; D is perhaps TRBD1 (5 bases). This CDR3 has 13 amino acids. V was trimmed by 10 bases and J by 6 bases, leaving 16 bases between them. Germline V gene sequence: CDR1 SNHLY, CDR2 FYNNEI. The DNA of the CDR3 is TGTGCCATCAAGACAGCGAATCTCAATGAGCAGTTCTTC. This translates into CAIKTANLNEQFF.

V usage is TRBV5-6 and J usage is TRBJ1-2, with D maybe TRBD1 (6 bases). The germline V and J ends were trimmed by 4 bases and 11 bases, with 15 bases remaining between them. The CDR3 consists of 12 residues. Germline V gives CDR1 SGHDT, CDR2 YYEEEE. This chain's CDR3 is CASSLGTGRYTF. DNA for the CDR3: TGTGCCAGCAGCCTAGGTACAGGGCGGTACACCTTC.

This chain uses TRBV19 with TRBJ2-7, with TRBD2 matching 10 bases. Germline V gene data show CDR1 as LNHDA and CDR2 as SQIVND (reference sequence). This CDR3 is 14 amino acids long. V dropped 6 bases and J dropped 0; count of bases not matched to a gene: 2. The chain's CDR3 is CASRAGGSSYEQYF. The DNA of the CDR3 is TGTGCCAGTAGAGCGGGGGGGAGCTCCTACGAGCAGTACTTC. Full variable domain (rest looked up from reference TRBV19 and TRBJ2-7): DGGITQSPKYLFRKEGQNVTLSCEQNLNHDAMYWYRQDPGQGLRLIYYSQIVNDFQKGDIAEGYSVSREKKESFPLTVTSAQKNPTAFYLCASRAGGSSYEQYFGPGTRLTVT.

The chain joins TRBV15 to TRBJ1-6, with a weak D call TRBD1 (5 bases). The CDR3 has 15 residues. Germline CDR1 and CDR2: LNHNV and YYDKDF (reference sequence). The V gene lost 0 bases and the J gene lost 5 bases, with 8 bases spanning the gap. CDR3 nucleotide sequence: TGTGCCACCAGCAGAGAGGACACGGATAATTCACCCCTCCACTTT. Its protein product is CATSREDTDNSPLHF.

This chain's CDR3 is CASSFASARGNQPQHF. CDR3 nucleotides: TGTGCCAGCAGTTTCGCTTCCGCGCGAGGCAATCAGCCCCAGCATTTT. This sequence joins TRBV28 and TRBJ1-5; no clear D gene. The CDR3 has 16 amino acids. Germline CDR1 and CDR2: MDHEN and SYDVKM. Trimming left V 3 bases short and J 2 bases short, with 14 bases between.

The chain couples TRBV28 to TRBJ1-5, with 9 bases matching TRBD1. The ends lost 4 bases at V and 3 bases at J; junction bases unmatched: 4. The CDR3 totals 15 residues. Germline values: CDR1 MDHEN, CDR2 SYDVKM. Written as DNA, the CDR3 is TGTGCCAGCAGTTCTGGGACAGGGAACAATCAGCCCCAGCATTTT. It specifies CASSSGTGNNQPQHF.

The V and J genes are TRBV6-5 and TRBJ1-2; the D gene is possibly TRBD1 (5 bases). The germline V gene encodes CDR1 MNHEY and CDR2 SVGAGI. V was shortened by 6 bases and J by 8 bases, with 16 bases between the two germline ends. This CDR3 has 13 amino acids. CDR3 nucleotides: TGTGCCAGCAGCTTCGACAGTTTCCTCGGCTACACCTTC. Residues: CASSFDSFLGYTF.

This clone was seen once. V and J are TRBV6-4 and TRBJ1-2; no clear D. CDR1 and CDR2 from the germline V gene are MRHNA and SNTAGT. CDR3 length equals 16 residues. V lost 4 bases and J 0 bases, leaving 15 bases between the germline ends. DNA for the CDR3: TGTGCCAGCAGTGTCGCCGCGGGGATTACTAACTATGGCTACACCTTC. Residues: CASSVAAGITNYGYTF.

The chain joins TRBV6-5 to TRBJ1-1; D is perhaps TRBD1 (5 bases). This CDR3 is 11 amino acids long. V lost 8 bases to trimming and J lost 9 bases, with 13 bases between them. The germline CDR1 and CDR2 sequences are MNHEY and SVGAGI. CDR3: CASVLTVKAFF. CDR3 DNA sequence: TGTGCCAGCGTACTGACAGTAAAAGCTTTCTTT.

This chain uses TRBV20-1 with TRBJ2-7; D is undetermined. V was clipped by 7 bases and J by 2 bases, with 9 bases between them. CDR1 is DFQATT and CDR2 is SNEGSKA in the germline V gene (reference sequence). CDR3 length equals 11 residues. The CDR3 spells CSGIGPYEQYF. CDR3 DNA sequence: TGCAGTGGTATAGGGCCCTACGAGCAGTACTTC.

The rearrangement joins TRBV7-2 to TRBJ2-1; 10 nucleotides align to TRBD1. J gave up 4 bases and V 1 base, and 4 bases lay outside the gene matches. CDR3 size: 16 residues. Germline values: CDR1 SGHTA, CDR2 FQGNSA. Here the CDR3 DNA reads TGTGCCAGCAGCTTAGTGGGACAGGGGATATACAATGAGCAGTTCTTC. This codes for CASSLVGQGIYNEQFF.

The gene calls are TRBV6-1 and TRBJ1-2; no definite D call. Germline V lookup: CDR1 MNHNS, CDR2 SASEGT. This CDR3 comprises 12 residues. V lost 8 bases to trimming and J lost 2 bases, with 9 bases between them. The CDR3 region is CASVGRNYGYTF. The CDR3 nucleotides are TGTGCCAGCGTCGGGAGAAACTATGGCTACACCTTC.

J is TRBJ1-3 and V is TRBV28; D not certain. Trimming took 1 base from V and 3 from J, leaving 7 bases between them. This CDR3 contains 14 residues. The germline V gene has CDR1 MDHEN and CDR2 SYDVKM. The CDR3 here is CASSLYTVGNTIYF. CDR3 sequence (DNA): TGTGCCAGCAGTTTATATACGGTTGGAAACACCATATATTTT. The entire variable domain, with the rest obtained from reference TRBV28 and TRBJ1-3, is as follows: DVKVTQSSRYLVKRTGEKVFLECVQDMDHENMFWYRQDPGLGLRLIYFSYDVKMKEKGDIPEGYSVSREKKERFSLILESASTNQTSMYLCASSLYTVGNTIYFGEGSWLTVV.

The rearrangement uses TRBV28 and TRBJ1-2; D perhaps matches TRBD1 (6 bases). Germline V gives CDR1 MDHEN, CDR2 SYDVKM. Trimming stripped 6 bases from V and 4 bases from J, with 18 bases between. The length of the CDR3 is 15 residues. CDR3 sequence reads: CASREQGPFSYGYTF. The CDR3 DNA sequence: TGTGCCAGCAGGGAGCAGGGGCCCTTCAGCTATGGCTACACCTTC.

This clone was detected a few times. The chain combines TRBV18 with TRBJ2-7; a possible D gene is TRBD1 (6 bases). V was shortened by 4 bases and J by 2 bases, with 6 bases between the two germline ends. The germline V gene encodes CDR1 KGHSH and CDR2 LQKENI. There are 12 residues in the CDR3. The CDR3 spells CASSRDTYEQYF. The CDR3 DNA is TGTGCCAGCTCACGGGACACCTACGAGCAGTACTTC.

This chain uses TRBV6-5 with TRBJ2-3; the match to TRBD2 covers 7 bases. V dropped 0 bases and J dropped 3; count of bases not matched to a gene: 6. Germline V CDR1 and CDR2: MNHEY, SVGAGI. The CDR3 runs to 16 residues. The CDR3 protein is CASSYSWGGGTDTQYF. The CDR3 nucleotides are TGTGCCAGCAGTTACTCCTGGGGCGGGGGTACAGATACGCAGTATTTT.

The chain uses TRBV5-8 and TRBJ2-3; no clear D. V dropped 2 bases and J dropped 6 bases, with 13 bases sitting between them. The germline gives CDR1 SGHTS, CDR2 YDEGEE. The CDR3 runs 14 residues. CDR3 sequence reads: CASSLARPSDTQYF. DNA for the CDR3: TGTGCCAGCAGCTTAGCTCGACCCTCCGATACGCAGTATTTT.

The V call is TRBV7-2, the J call TRBJ2-5; no reliable D call. V was pared by 4 bases and J by 2 bases, with 5 bases between. Germline V CDR1 and CDR2: SGHTA, FQGNSA. The CDR3 is 12 amino acids. Here the CDR3 DNA reads TGTGCCAGCAGCTACGGGCAAGAGACCCAGTACTTC. Translated: CASSYGQETQYF.

The CDR3, as DNA: TGTGCCAGCAGAGCTAGAGACGGGACTAACTATGGCTACACCTTC. It encodes CASRARDGTNYGYTF. This chain connects TRBV6-6 to TRBJ1-2, with no clear D. V lost 6 bases to trimming and J lost 0 bases, with 14 bases between them. The CDR3 is 15 amino acids. The V gene's germline CDR1 is MNHNY and CDR2 SVGAGI (reference sequence).

The chain employs TRBV28 and TRBJ1-2, with D possibly TRBD1 on 6 matching bases. V lost 2 bases and J 6 bases, leaving 13 bases between the germline ends. The CDR3 runs to 14 residues. The germline V gene encodes CDR1 MDHEN and CDR2 SYDVKM. The CDR3 loop reads CASSLAGTRNGYTF. As DNA, the CDR3 is TGTGCCAGCAGTTTAGCCGGGACACGGAATGGCTACACCTTC.

This chain links TRBV18 with TRBJ1-2, with D perhaps matching TRBD1 (5 bases). The germline gives CDR1 KGHSH, CDR2 LQKENI. The CDR3 sequence is 14 residues long. Trimming removed 3 bases at V and 4 bases at J, with 12 bases between. CDR3 coding DNA: TGTGCCAGCTCACCGGAGACAGAGTCCTATGGCTACACCTTC. It codes for CASSPETESYGYTF.